The rows below give T cell receptor beta chains drawn from one sample of a study of shared clonotypes between healthy human individuals. The table came from immunoSEQ multiplex PCR; TCRdb's copy has only in-frame clones and leaves some out. The sample records about 2.3 million clones, roughly 90% being singletons. Sample: naive CD4+ T cells from PBMCs. Every receptor here comes from a man between 18 and 35 years old in good health. Some clones in this sample may be carry-over from other donors' samples. Each CDR3 is given with its conserved first and last residue. A D gene is named only where the DNA matches it firmly. Rows give clone size only sometimes, using once, few, many, or a class for an expanded clone.

size: NA; J: TRBJ2-7; D: NA; V: TRBV4-1; CDR3: CASSQVWSSYEQYF; DNA: TGCGCCAGCAGCCAAGTTTGGAGCTCCTACGAGCAGTACTTC
size: NA; J: TRBJ2-7; D: NA; V: TRBV5-4; CDR3: CASSLGGGEQYF; DNA: TGTGCCAGCAGCTTGGGTGGGGGCGAGCAGTACTTC
size: NA; J: TRBJ2-1; D: NA; V: TRBV9; CDR3: CASSVVGLSYNEQFF; DNA: TGTGCCAGCAGCGTAGTAGGGCTCTCCTACAATGAGCAGTTCTTC
size: NA; J: TRBJ1-1; D: NA; V: TRBV27; CDR3: CASSFYRAANTEAFF; DNA: TGTGCCAGCAGTTTTTACAGGGCCGCGAACACTGAAGCTTTCTTT
size: NA; J: TRBJ1-3; D: TRBD1; V: TRBV7-9; CDR3: CASSLGRQGATSGNTIYF; DNA: TGTGCCAGCAGCTTAGGGCGGCAGGGGGCTACGTCTGGAAACACCATATATTTT
size: NA; J: TRBJ2-7; D: NA; V: TRBV18; CDR3: CASSPWAGNAYEQYF; DNA: TGTGCCAGCTCACCATGGGCAGGGAACGCATACGAGCAGTACTTC
size: once; J: TRBJ2-5; D: TRBD2; V: TRBV10-1; CDR3: CAIDSGRQETQYF; DNA: TGCGCCATCGATAGCGGGAGGCAAGAGACCCAGTACTTC
size: NA; J: TRBJ2-3; D: NA; V: TRBV30; CDR3: CAWSREGRGLGDTQYF; DNA: TGTGCCTGGAGTAGGGAGGGCAGGGGGCTTGGAGATACGCAGTATTTT
size: NA; J: TRBJ2-1; D: NA; V: TRBV9; CDR3: CASSVEYGGPSEQFF; DNA: TGTGCCAGCAGCGTAGAATACGGTGGGCCCTCGGAGCAGTTCTTC
size: once; J: TRBJ2-1; D: NA; V: TRBV10-3; CDR3: CAISDGYNEQFF; DNA: TGTGCCATCAGTGACGGGTACAATGAGCAGTTCTTC
size: NA; J: TRBJ2-2; D: NA; V: TRBV6-5; CDR3: CASSYSGVVDTGELFF; DNA: TGTGCCAGCAGTTACTCGGGGGTCGTGGACACCGGGGAGCTGTTTTTT
size: NA; J: TRBJ2-7; D: NA; V: TRBV28; CDR3: CASGRLEQYF; DNA: TGTGCCAGCGGTCGGCTTGAGCAGTACTTC
size: NA; J: TRBJ1-5; D: NA; V: TRBV4-1; CDR3: CASSRPDVNQPQHF; DNA: TGCGCCAGCAGCCGACCGGACGTCAATCAGCCCCAGCATTTT
size: NA; J: TRBJ1-5; D: TRBD1; V: TRBV2; CDR3: CASGQGTGPPNQPQHF; DNA: TGTGCCAGCGGACAGGGGACAGGCCCGCCGAATCAGCCCCAGCATTTT
size: once; J: TRBJ2-7; D: TRBD2; V: TRBV2; CDR3: CASSESGARTYEQYF; DNA: TGTGCCAGCAGTGAAAGCGGGGCCCGCACCTACGAGCAGTACTTC
size: NA; J: TRBJ2-7; D: NA; V: TRBV5-4; CDR3: CASSLLGAREQYF; DNA: TGTGCCAGCAGCTTGCTCGGAGCTCGGGAGCAGTACTTC
size: NA; J: TRBJ2-1; D: NA; V: TRBV5-6; CDR3: CASSSSAGNSYNEQFF; DNA: TGTGCCAGCAGCTCCTCAGCGGGCAACTCCTACAATGAGCAGTTCTTC
size: NA; J: TRBJ2-1; D: TRBD2; V: TRBV27; CDR3: CASSTSGLIFEQFF; DNA: TGTGCCAGCAGTACTAGCGGTTTAATATTTGAGCAGTTCTTC
size: once; J: TRBJ1-2; D: TRBD1; V: TRBV6-6; CDR3: CASTSRTGGYGYTF; DNA: TGTGCCAGCACCTCGCGGACAGGGGGATATGGCTACACCTTC
size: NA; J: TRBJ2-5; D: NA; V: TRBV25-1; CDR3: CASSGYYQETQYF; DNA: TGTGCCAGCAGTGGCTATTACCAAGAGACCCAGTACTTC
size: once; J: TRBJ2-3; D: TRBD2; V: TRBV30; CDR3: CAWRAGGEGEADTQYF; DNA: TGTGCCTGGAGAGCGGGAGGTGAGGGTGAAGCAGATACGCAGTATTTT
size: NA; J: TRBJ1-2; D: NA; V: TRBV5-1; CDR3: CASSLAGANYGYTF; DNA: TGCGCCAGCAGCTTGGCCGGGGCTAACTATGGCTACACCTTC
size: NA; J: TRBJ2-4; D: NA; V: TRBV11-2; CDR3: CASSLDLQTRNIQYF; DNA: TGTGCCAGCAGCTTAGATCTCCAGACGAGAAACATTCAGTACTTC
size: NA; J: TRBJ1-1; D: NA; V: TRBV6-6; CDR3: CASSFPGRMNTEAFF; DNA: TGTGCCAGCAGTTTTCCGGGGCGGATGAACACTGAAGCTTTCTTT
size: NA; J: TRBJ1-3; D: NA; V: TRBV4-2; CDR3: CASSQLAASSGNTIYF; DNA: TGTGCCAGCAGCCAACTTGCGGCCAGCTCTGGAAACACCATATATTTT
size: NA; J: TRBJ1-2; D: NA; V: TRBV5-4; CDR3: CASSLVAGRDYGYTF; DNA: TGTGCCAGCAGCTTGGTGGCCGGGCGGGACTATGGCTACACCTTC
size: NA; J: TRBJ2-7; D: TRBD2; V: TRBV28; CDR3: CASSPGGIGYEQYF; DNA: TGTGCCAGCAGCCCGGGAGGGATCGGGTACGAGCAGTACTTC
size: NA; J: TRBJ1-6; D: NA; V: TRBV5-1; CDR3: CASSLQGLGNSPLHF; DNA: TGCGCCAGCAGCTTGCAGGGTCTGGGGAATTCACCCCTCCACTTT
size: few; J: TRBJ1-1; D: NA; V: TRBV7-2; CDR3: CASSLVFMNTEAFF; DNA: TGTGCCAGCAGCTTAGTCTTTATGAACACTGAAGCTTTCTTT
size: few; J: TRBJ1-1; D: NA; V: TRBV18; CDR3: CASSPGGSTEAFF; DNA: TGTGCCAGCTCACCAGGAGGGAGCACTGAAGCTTTCTTT
size: NA; J: TRBJ2-7; D: TRBD1; V: TRBV28; CDR3: CASRPRDRGLYEQYF; DNA: TGTGCCAGCAGGCCCAGGGACAGGGGGCTTTACGAGCAGTACTTC
size: few; J: TRBJ1-1; D: NA; V: TRBV19; CDR3: CATGTNRRTFF; DNA: TGTGCCACAGGGACAAACCGGAGAACTTTCTTT
size: NA; J: TRBJ2-7; D: TRBD2; V: TRBV27; CDR3: CASSRTPSGKGPNEQYF; DNA: TGTGCCAGCAGTCGAACCCCTAGCGGGAAGGGCCCCAACGAGCAGTACTTC
size: NA; J: TRBJ1-2; D: TRBD1; V: TRBV25-1; CDR3: CASSEPGQLNYGYTF; DNA: TGTGCCAGCAGTGAACCGGGACAGCTCAACTATGGCTACACCTTC
size: NA; J: TRBJ1-2; D: NA; V: TRBV5-8; CDR3: CASSFGGAIPGYTF; DNA: TGTGCCAGCAGCTTTGGGGGCGCAATTCCTGGCTACACCTTC
size: NA; J: TRBJ2-7; D: NA; V: TRBV29-1; CDR3: CSAEGPRGARKYEQYF; DNA: TGCAGCGCCGAGGGACCCAGGGGGGCTAGGAAGTACGAGCAGTACTTC
size: NA; J: TRBJ2-7; D: NA; V: TRBV7-9; CDR3: CASSQQGSYEQYF; DNA: TGTGCCAGCAGCCAACAGGGTAGCTACGAGCAGTACTTC
size: NA; J: TRBJ2-5; D: TRBD1; V: TRBV5-1; CDR3: CASRQDRGETQYF; DNA: TGCGCCAGCAGACAGGACAGGGGGGAGACCCAGTACTTC
size: NA; J: TRBJ1-1; D: TRBD1; V: TRBV5-4; CDR3: CASSVGTANTEAFF; DNA: TGTGCCAGCAGTGTAGGGACAGCGAACACTGAAGCTTTCTTT
size: NA; J: TRBJ2-1; D: NA; V: TRBV5-1; CDR3: CASSLGNGLINEQFF; DNA: TGCGCCAGCAGCTTGGGGAACGGCTTAATCAATGAGCAGTTCTTC
size: NA; J: TRBJ2-1; D: NA; V: TRBV5-1; CDR3: CASSLAYEQFF; DNA: TGCGCCAGCAGCTTGGCGTATGAGCAGTTCTTC
size: NA; J: TRBJ2-1; D: NA; V: TRBV6-5; CDR3: CATSERGPYNEQFF; DNA: TGTGCCACCTCCGAGCGAGGGCCCTACAATGAGCAGTTCTTC
size: NA; J: TRBJ1-3; D: NA; V: TRBV30; CDR3: CAWSGDSGNTIYF; DNA: TGTGCCTGGTCAGGGGACTCTGGAAACACCATATATTTT
size: NA; J: TRBJ1-2; D: NA; V: TRBV27; CDR3: CASSLTRGSGYTF; DNA: TGTGCCAGCAGTTTAACAAGGGGGAGTGGCTACACCTTC
size: NA; J: TRBJ2-7; D: NA; V: TRBV28; CDR3: CASSSPGTKNSYEQYF; DNA: TGTGCCAGCAGTTCCCCCGGGACGAAAAACTCCTACGAGCAGTACTTC
size: NA; J: TRBJ1-2; D: TRBD1; V: TRBV25-1; CDR3: CASSHRGTDGYTF; DNA: TGTGCCAGCAGCCACAGGGGGACGGACGGCTACACCTTC